This T cell receptor beta chain was sequenced during a study of T cells after yellow fever vaccination. Trimming took 2 bases from V and 5 from J; bases not matched to a gene: 5. The CDR3 is 15 amino acids. Germline values: CDR1 SGHAT, CDR2 FQDESV (reference sequence). MiXCR, applied by TCRdb to the 5' RACE reads, yields one record per CDR3 protein. In the table there are roughly 520,000 distinct CDR3 sequences, just over 20% of which are singletons. V is TRBV11-1 and J is TRBJ2-2, with TRBD2 matching over 7 bases. The input for sequencing was PBMCs, taken 21 days after the first yellow fever vaccination. This clonotype originated in a man aged 18 to 35 who received the YFV17D yellow fever vaccine. DNA of the CDR3: TGTGCCAGCAGCTTAAGAGGCGGGAGAACCGGGGAGCTGTTTTTT. Protein sequence: CASSLRGGRTGELFF.